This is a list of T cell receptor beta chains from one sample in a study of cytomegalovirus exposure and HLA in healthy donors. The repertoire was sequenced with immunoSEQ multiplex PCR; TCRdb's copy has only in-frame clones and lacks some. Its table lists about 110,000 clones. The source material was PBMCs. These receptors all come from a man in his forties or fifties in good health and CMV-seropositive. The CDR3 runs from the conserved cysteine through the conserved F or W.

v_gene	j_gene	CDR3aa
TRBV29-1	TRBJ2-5	CSVQQQETQYF
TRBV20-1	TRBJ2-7	CSAAPEDEQYF
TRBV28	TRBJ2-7	CASSLLPIHGRFQQYF
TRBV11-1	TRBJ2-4	CASSLSGRGIQYF
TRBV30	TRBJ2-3	CAWSGSPGDTQYF
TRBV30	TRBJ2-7	CAWTLGWEQYF
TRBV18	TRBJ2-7	CASSPRDITYEQYF
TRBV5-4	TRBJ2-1	CASSRSDSGRGIF
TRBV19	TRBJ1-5	CASRTSGGQPQHF
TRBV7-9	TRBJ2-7	CASRRITGDPEQYF
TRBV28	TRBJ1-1	CASSSTGRRTEAFF
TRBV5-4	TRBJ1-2	CASSFSQGVVGYTF
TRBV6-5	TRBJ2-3	CASSFRLEKDTQYF
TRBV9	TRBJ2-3	CASSGGLITDTQYF
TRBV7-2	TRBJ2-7	CASSPAAGGYYEQYF
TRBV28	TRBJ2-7	CASSFRREQYF
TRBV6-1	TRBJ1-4	CASSEGTGVEKLFF
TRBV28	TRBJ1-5	CASRAPGAFQPQHF
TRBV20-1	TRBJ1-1	CSPRHNTEAFF
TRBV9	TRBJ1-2	CASSVSREGGYTF
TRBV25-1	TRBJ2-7	CASSELGDSYEQYF
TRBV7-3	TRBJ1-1	CASSRGQGNTEAFF
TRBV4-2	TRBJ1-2	CASSQARWSVDGYTF
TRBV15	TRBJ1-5	CATSRDGGTNQPQHF
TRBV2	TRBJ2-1	CASRLPGLAGYNEQFF
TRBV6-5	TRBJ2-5	CASSYRPGVAETQYF
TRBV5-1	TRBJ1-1	CASSLAAGRGNTEAFF
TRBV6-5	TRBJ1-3	CASSYMGGPGNTIYF
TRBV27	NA	CASSPLGEGADEQYF
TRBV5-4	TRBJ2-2	CASSRRVSGRLTGELFF
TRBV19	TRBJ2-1	CASTQQGESDEQFF
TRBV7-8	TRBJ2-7	CASNLPGQTYEQYF
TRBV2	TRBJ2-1	CASSESSGNEQFF
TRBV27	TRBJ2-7	CASSSSGTGHYEQYF
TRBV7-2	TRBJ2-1	CASSPRRGGYNEQFF
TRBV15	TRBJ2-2	CATSPGTGGGTGELFF
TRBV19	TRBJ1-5	CASSMRDRVSNQPQHF
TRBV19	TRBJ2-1	CASQPGNNEQFF
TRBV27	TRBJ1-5	CASSLGTPNQPQHF
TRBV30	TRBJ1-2	CAWSQGASGYTF
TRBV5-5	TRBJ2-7	CASSPTILAGASYEQYF
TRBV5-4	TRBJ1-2	CASSLGQRHYGYTF